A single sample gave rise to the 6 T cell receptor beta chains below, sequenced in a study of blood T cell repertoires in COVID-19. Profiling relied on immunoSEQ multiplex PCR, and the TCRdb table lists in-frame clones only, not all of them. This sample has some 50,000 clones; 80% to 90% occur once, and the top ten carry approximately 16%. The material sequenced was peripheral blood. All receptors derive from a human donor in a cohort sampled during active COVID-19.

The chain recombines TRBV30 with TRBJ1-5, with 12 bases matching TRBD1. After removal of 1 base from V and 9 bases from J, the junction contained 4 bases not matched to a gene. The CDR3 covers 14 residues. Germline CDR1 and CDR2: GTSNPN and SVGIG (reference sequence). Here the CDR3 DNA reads TGTGCCTGGAGTGCAGGGACAGGGGGCCCGCCCCAGCATTTT. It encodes CAWSAGTGGPPQHF.

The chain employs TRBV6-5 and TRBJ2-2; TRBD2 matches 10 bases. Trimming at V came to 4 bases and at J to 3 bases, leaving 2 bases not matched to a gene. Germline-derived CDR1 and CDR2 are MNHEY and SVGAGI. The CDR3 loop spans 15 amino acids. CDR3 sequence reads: CASSLLAGDTGELFF. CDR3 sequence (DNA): TGTGCCAGCAGTTTGCTAGCGGGGGACACCGGGGAGCTGTTTTTT.

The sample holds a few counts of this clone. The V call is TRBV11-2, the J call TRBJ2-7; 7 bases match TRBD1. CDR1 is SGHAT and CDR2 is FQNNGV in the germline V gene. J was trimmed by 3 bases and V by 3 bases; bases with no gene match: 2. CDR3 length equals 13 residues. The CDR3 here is CASSLGTDYEQYF. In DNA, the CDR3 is TGTGCCAGCAGCTTGGGGACAGACTACGAGCAGTACTTC. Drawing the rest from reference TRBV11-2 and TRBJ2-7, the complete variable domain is EAGVAQSPRYKIIEKRQSVAFWCNPISGHATLYWYQQILGQGPKLLIQFQNNGVVDDSQLPKDRFSAERLKGVDSTLKIQPAKLEDSAVYLCASSLGTDYEQYFGPGTRLTVT.

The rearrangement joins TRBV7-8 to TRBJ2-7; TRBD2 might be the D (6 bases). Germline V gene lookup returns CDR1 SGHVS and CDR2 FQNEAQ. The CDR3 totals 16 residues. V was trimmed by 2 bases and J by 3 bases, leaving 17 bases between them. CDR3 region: CASSLRGAGNSYEQYF. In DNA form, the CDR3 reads TGTGCCAGCAGCTTACGCGGGGCAGGGAACAGCTACGAGCAGTACTTC.

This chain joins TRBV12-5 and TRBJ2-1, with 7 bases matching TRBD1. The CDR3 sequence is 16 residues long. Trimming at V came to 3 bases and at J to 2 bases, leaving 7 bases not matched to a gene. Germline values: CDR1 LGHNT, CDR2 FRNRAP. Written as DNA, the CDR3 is TGTGCTAGTGGTTTTCCGGGACAGCGAACCTACAATGAGCAGTTCTTC. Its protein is CASGFPGQRTYNEQFF. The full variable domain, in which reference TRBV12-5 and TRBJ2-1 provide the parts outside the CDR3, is DARVTQTPRHKVTEMGQEVTMRCQPILGHNTVFWYRQTMMQGLELLAYFRNRAPLDDSGMPKDRFSAEMPDATLATLKIQPSEPRDSAVYFCASGFPGQRTYNEQFFGPGTRLTVL.

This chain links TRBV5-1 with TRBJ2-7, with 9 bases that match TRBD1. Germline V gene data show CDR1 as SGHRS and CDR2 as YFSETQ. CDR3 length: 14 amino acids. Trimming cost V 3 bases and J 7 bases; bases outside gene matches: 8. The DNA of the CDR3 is TGCGCCAGCAGCTCCGGGACAGGGACAAAAGAGCAGTACTTC. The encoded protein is CASSSGTGTKEQYF.